What follows is one T cell receptor beta chain and its context. Its antigen is still unknown. This CDR3 is built from 14 residues. Germline CDR1 reads SGHTA; CDR2 reads FQGTGA. The V end was cut by 5 bases, the J end by 0 bases, with 10 bases between. The data stem from a study of OX40 agonist ivuxolimab in advanced cancers. Overall study context: Partial responses occurred in Three dose-escalation patients, one with hepatocellular carcinoma and two with cutaneous melanoma.

Clones were sequenced by immunoSEQ multiplex PCR, and TCRdb holds only the in-frame ones, with some missing. Here the sample spans some 57,000 clones, about 89% being singletons. Autoimmune disease history or systemic immunosuppression led to patient exclusion. Findings and limits, study-wide: On average, CD8+ T cells had more expanded clones than CD4+.

The source is an adult with an advanced solid tumor such as melanoma, head and neck, liver or kidney cancer. The rearrangement joins TRBV7-3 to TRBJ1-1, with D maybe TRBD1 (6 bases). This material consisted of CD4+ or CD8+ T cells sorted from blood, taken in a trial of the OX40 agonist ivuxolimab. This CDR3 reads CASSRQVMNTEAFF. CDR3 coding DNA: TGTGCCAGCAGCCGACAGGTCATGAACACTGAAGCTTTCTTT.